The 4 T cell receptor beta chains below come from one sample, sequenced in a study of PD-1 blockade in classical Hodgkin lymphoma. Each patient's relapse followed autologous stem cell transplantation, and brentuximab vedotin exposure varied. TCRdb's copy holds only in-frame clones and misses some; the assay was immunoSEQ multiplex PCR. The sample yields about 110,000 clones, 80% to 90% seen once. The specimen was peripheral blood mononuclear cells (PBMCs), collected before the second cycle of nivolumab. The receptors originated from a human donor with classical Hodgkin lymphoma.

CDR3 sequence (DNA): TGTGCCAGCAGCTTGGTTGGGGGTAGGGACACTGAAGCTTTCTTT. Translated, it gives CASSLVGGRDTEAFF. The chain links TRBV5-4 to TRBJ1-1, with D possibly being TRBD1 (5 bases). Trimming shortened V by 0 bases and J by 3 bases, and 12 bases separated the two germline ends. Germline assignment: CDR1 SGHNT and CDR2 YYREEE (reference sequence). The CDR3 totals 15 residues.

The V gene is TRBV6-4, the J gene TRBJ2-4; TRBD2 aligns across 11 bases. Trimming cost V 2 bases and J 4 bases; bases outside gene matches: 1. Germline V lookup: CDR1 MRHNA, CDR2 SNTAGT. The CDR3 totals 15 residues. In nucleotides, the CDR3 is TGTGCCAGCAGTGACACTAGCGGGGGAAAAAACATTCAGTACTTC. Protein product: CASSDTSGGKNIQYF.

The DNA of the CDR3 is TGTGCCAGCGGGAGGGACACCGGGGAGCTGTTTTTT. Protein sequence: CASGRDTGELFF. The chain combines TRBV2 with TRBJ2-2; 7 nucleotides line up with TRBD2. Germline V gene data show CDR1 as SNHLY and CDR2 as FYNNEI. CDR3 length: 12 amino acids. V dropped 8 bases and J dropped 3; count of bases not matched to a gene: 0.

This clone was found a few times. V usage is TRBV7-9 and J usage is TRBJ1-1; a possible D gene is TRBD1 (6 bases). Germline CDR1 and CDR2: SEHNR and FQNEAQ (reference sequence). The CDR3 is made up of 12 amino acids. Deletions cut 2 bases from V and 10 bases from J, with 11 bases between. DNA for the CDR3: TGTGCCAGCAGCTTATGGGACATCGGAGCTTTCTTT. Residues: CASSLWDIGAFF.